These T cell receptor beta chains were read from a single sample in a study of blood T cell repertoires in COVID-19. Clones were sequenced by immunoSEQ multiplex PCR, and TCRdb holds only the in-frame ones, with some missing. The sample consists of tens of thousands of clones, approximately 89% of them appearing once. The sample consisted of peripheral blood. These receptors were taken from a man aged 50 to 60 with acute or convalescent COVID-19. Both conserved end residues are part of each CDR3. The order of the fields is clone size, D gene, V gene, J gene, CDR3 DNA, CDR3 protein. D genes are given only for firm matches. Size tells how often a clone was seen (once, few, many) or the class of an expanded clone, and some rows leave it out.

.	TRBD2	TRBV5-1	TRBJ2-5	TGCGCCAGCAGCCCCGGGACTAGCGGGGGGGCATCAGAGACCCAGTACTTC	CASSPGTSGGASETQYF
.	.	TRBV5-4	TRBJ2-2	TGTGCCAGCAGCTTTGGGGACACATACACCGGGGAGCTGTTTTTT	CASSFGDTYTGELFF
.	.	TRBV18	TRBJ1-3	TGTGCCAGCTCACCCATAGAGCCAGGGTCTGGAAACACCATATATTTT	CASSPIEPGSGNTIYF
once	.	TRBV19	TRBJ1-2	TGTGCCAGTAGCCTACCCGACAGCCTCCACTATGGCTACACCTTC	CASSLPDSLHYGYTF
few	TRBD2	TRBV9	TRBJ2-3	TGTGCCAGCAGCGTCCGACTAGCGGGAGGCCCAGATACGCAGTATTTT	CASSVRLAGGPDTQYF
.	.	TRBV27	TRBJ2-3	TGTGCCAGCAGGCCAGTGGGCGACACAGATACGCAGTATTTT	CASRPVGDTDTQYF
.	TRBD1	TRBV2	TRBJ2-1	TGTGCCAGCAGGATAGACAGGGGTAATGAGCAGTTCTTC	CASRIDRGNEQFF
.	TRBD1	TRBV6-6	TRBJ1-6	TGTGCCAGCAAGGGCCTCGGGACAGGGTTAAATTCACCCCTCCACTTT	CASKGLGTGLNSPLHF
.	TRBD2	TRBV6-1	TRBJ2-4	TGTGCCAGCAGTGAATCGATTCTAGCGGGGGGACCCAAAAACATTCAGTACTTC	CASSESILAGGPKNIQYF
.	.	TRBV9	TRBJ1-1	TGTGCCAGCAGCGTAGAAGGGGCGAGGACTGAAGCTTTCTTT	CASSVEGARTEAFF
.	.	TRBV3-1/TRBV3-2	TRBJ2-3	TGTGCCAGCAGCCAAGGGCTGGAGAGGGCAACAGATACGCAGTATTTT	CASSQGLERATDTQYF